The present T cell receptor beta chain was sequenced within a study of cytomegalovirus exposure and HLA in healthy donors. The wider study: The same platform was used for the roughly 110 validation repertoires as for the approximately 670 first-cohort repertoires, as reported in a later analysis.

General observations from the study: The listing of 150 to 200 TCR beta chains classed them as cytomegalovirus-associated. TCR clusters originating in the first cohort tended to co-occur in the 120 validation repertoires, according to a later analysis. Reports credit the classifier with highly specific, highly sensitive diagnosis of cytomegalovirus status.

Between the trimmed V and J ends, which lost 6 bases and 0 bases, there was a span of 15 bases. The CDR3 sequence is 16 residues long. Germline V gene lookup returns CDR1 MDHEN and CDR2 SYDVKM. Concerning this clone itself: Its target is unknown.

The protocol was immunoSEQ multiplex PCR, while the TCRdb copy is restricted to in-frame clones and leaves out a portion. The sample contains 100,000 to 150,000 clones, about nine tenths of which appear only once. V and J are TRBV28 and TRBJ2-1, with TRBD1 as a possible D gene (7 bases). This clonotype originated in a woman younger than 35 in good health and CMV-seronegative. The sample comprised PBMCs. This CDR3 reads CASRRDSSSSYNEQFF. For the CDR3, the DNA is TGTGCCAGCAGGCGGGACAGTTCGAGCTCCTACAATGAGCAGTTCTTC.